The present TCR beta chain was sequenced within a study of control samples from healthy donors and cancer patients. This clone was seen a few times. The data were produced by immunoSEQ multiplex PCR, yet TCRdb's version contains in-frame clones alone and is incomplete. The table has about 150,000 clones, 70% to 90% seen once; the top ten hold about 1.7%. The sample consisted of blood. The sequence was obtained from a man aged 18 to 29 in good health.

The DNA of the CDR3 is TGCGCCAGCAGCCCCGGGACAGGACCTTATGGCTACACCTTC. Translated, it gives CASSPGTGPYGYTF. This chain uses TRBV4-3 with TRBJ1-2; 8 bases map to TRBD1. Per the germline V gene, CDR1 is LGHNA and CDR2 is YSLEER. The CDR3 has 14 amino acids. V gave up 4 bases and J gave up 5 bases; unmatched junction bases: 6.